The 9 T cell receptor beta chains below come from one sample, sequenced in a study of tumor and adjacent non-tumor tissue in lung cancer. No cell sorting was done before RNA was extracted from the tissue. A modified ARM-PCR protocol with three rounds of nested PCR amplified TCRbeta. TCRdb passed the multiplex PCR reads through MiXCR, listing each CDR3 protein once. The sample contains under 95,000 distinct CDR3 sequences, around 65% of which appear only once. Sample: lung tumor tissue. These receptors came from a man between 65 and 79 years old with non-small cell lung cancer.

This clonotype is categorized as medium-sized. The rearrangement uses TRBV4-1 and TRBJ2-3; tentative D call: TRBD1 (5 bases). Deletions cut 2 bases from V and 4 bases from J, with 13 bases between. Germline V gene lookup returns CDR1 MGHRA and CDR2 YSYEKL. The CDR3 is 15 residues long. DNA of the CDR3: TGCGCCAGCAGCCAACAGGGCGTGATCGCAGATACGCAGTATTTT. Translated, it gives CASSQQGVIADTQYF.

In the case of this clonotype: This may be a read error, as it is one base from a much larger clone. The chain couples TRBV5-5 to TRBJ2-1; unclear D gene. This CDR3 spans 15 amino acids. Trimming removed 2 bases at V and 0 bases at J, with 9 bases between. Per the germline V gene, CDR1 is SGHKS and CDR2 is YYEKEE (reference sequence). The CDR3 sequence: CASSLQRSSYNEQFF. The CDR3 coding sequence is TGTGCCAGCAGCTTACAGAGAAGCTCCTACAATGAGCAGTTCTTC.

A remark on this clonotype: An end of the junction does not agree with germline; a read error may underlie this. This chain uses TRBV28 with TRBJ1-5; no reliable D call. Germline CDR1 and CDR2: MDHEN and SYDVKM. CDR3 size: 13 residues. The CDR3 loop reads CASSFHRNQLQHF. In DNA, the CDR3 is TGTGCCAGCAGTTTCCATAGGAATCAGCTCCAGCATTTT. Together with reference TRBV28 and TRBJ1-5, the CDR3 gives the full variable domain: DVKVTQSSRYLVKRTGEKVFLECVQDMDHENMFWYRQDPGLGLRLIYFSYDVKMKEKGDIPEGYSVSREKKERFSLILESASTNQTSMYLCASSFHRNQLQHFGDGTRLSIL.

The chain couples TRBV6-5 to TRBJ1-4, with 7 bases identical to TRBD1. J gave up 5 bases and V 2 bases, and 11 bases lay outside the gene matches. The CDR3 consists of 17 residues. Germline V gene sequence: CDR1 MNHEY, CDR2 SVGAGI. The CDR3 region has the DNA TGTGCCAGCAGTTACAGTGCTACGGACAGGAGCAATGAAAAACTGTTTTTT. It yields the protein CASSYSATDRSNEKLFF.

This chain connects TRBV4-1 to TRBJ2-7, with 10 bases that match TRBD1. Losses at the gene ends were 0 bases for V and 1 base for J; bases not matched to a gene: 9. This CDR3 has 18 amino acids. Germline CDR1 and CDR2: MGHRA and YSYEKL. DNA for the CDR3: TGCGCCAGCAGCCAAGACACCCCAAGGACAGGGGGTTCCTACGAGCAGTACTTC. This codes for CASSQDTPRTGGSYEQYF.

Details on this clonotype: At one end the junction does not follow the germline gene, possibly because of a read error. The genes are TRBV6-1 and TRBJ1-2; no definite D call. Germline values: CDR1 MNHNS, CDR2 SASEGT. The CDR3 has 14 amino acids. The CDR3 reads CVSSVQMSSYGYTF. The CDR3 DNA reads as TGTGTCAGCAGCGTACAGATGTCCAGCTATGGCTACACCTTC.

The rearrangement joins TRBV20-1 to TRBJ1-2; TRBD1 is a possible D gene (5 bases). CDR3 length: 14 amino acids. V was shortened by 0 bases and J by 4 bases, with 12 bases between the two germline ends. Per germline, CDR1 DFQATT and CDR2 SNEGSKA (reference sequence). The CDR3, as DNA: TGCAGTGCTAGAGATCAGGGACGGTCCTATGGCTACACCTTC. Translating it yields CSARDQGRSYGYTF.

This clonotype was seen many times. This CDR3 fails to terminate in the conserved phenylalanine or tryptophan, so it likely reflects a read error. The chain uses TRBV12-3 or TRBV12-4 and TRBJ2-1, with D possibly matching TRBD2 (6 bases). Trimming stripped 3 bases from V and 6 bases from J, with 9 bases between. This CDR3 is built from 13 residues. The CDR3 DNA is TGTGCCAGCAGTTTTGCCGGGGGCAATGAGCAGTTCCTC. Translating gives CASSFAGGNEQFL.

About this clonotype itself: The junction shows a germline mismatch at one end, possibly a read error. The rearrangement links TRBV28 to TRBJ2-1; D is perhaps TRBD1 (6 bases). The CDR3 totals 15 residues. Germline V gene sequence: CDR1 MDHEN, CDR2 SYDVKM. The CDR3 is CASSSQTDRLSEQLF. CDR3 in DNA: TGTGCCAGCAGTTCACAAACCGACAGGTTGAGTGAGCAGTTATTC.